The 24 T cell receptor beta chains in this list originate from one sample, sequenced in a study of neoadjuvant nivolumab and ipilimumab in lung cancer. Assay: immunoSEQ multiplex PCR; the TCRdb copy retains only in-frame clones and omits some. Here the sample spans just over 3,500 clones, roughly 80% being singletons. Sequenced material: peripheral blood, taken after neoadjuvant nivolumab, alone or with ipilimumab, at or shortly before surgery. Receptors were obtained from an adult with non-small cell lung cancer.

This chain connects TRBV5-4 to TRBJ2-1, with TRBD2 matching over 11 bases. CDR1 is SGHNT, CDR2 YYREEE, per germline (reference sequence). There are 16 residues in the CDR3. V dropped 4 bases and J dropped 9; count of bases not matched to a gene: 12. For the CDR3, the DNA is TGTGCCAGCAGCCCGGGACTAGCGGAAAGGCCGGTTGAGCAGTTCTTC. Protein product: CASSPGLAERPVEQFF.

This chain uses TRBV28 with TRBJ1-3; 7 bases align to TRBD1. This CDR3 contains 14 residues. Germline V gene data show CDR1 as MDHEN and CDR2 as SYDVKM. Trimming removed 2 bases from V and 5 bases from J; junction bases left unmatched: 3. The CDR3 DNA follows: TGTGCCAGCAGTTTAGACAGGGACAGAAACACCATATATTTT. It encodes CASSLDRDRNTIYF.

The rearrangement links TRBV30 to TRBJ2-3; TRBD2 aligns across 8 bases. The V and J ends lost 4 bases and 2 bases, in that order; junction bases with no gene match: 11. The CDR3 is made up of 16 amino acids. Germline-derived CDR1 and CDR2 are GTSNPN and SVGIG (reference sequence). The CDR3 DNA sequence: TGTGCCTGGAACATAGGGGCGGGAGGACACACAGATACGCAGTATTTT. Its translation is CAWNIGAGGHTDTQYF.

This clone was detected only a few times. The chain carries TRBV7-2 and TRBJ2-1; weak D call: TRBD2 (6 bases). Trimming shortened V by 0 bases and J by 4 bases, and 19 bases separated the two germline ends. Germline assignment: CDR1 SGHTA and CDR2 FQGNSA. CDR3 size: 18 residues. The CDR3 protein is CASSLAPGPGLKYNEQFF. CDR3 nucleotide sequence: TGTGCCAGCAGCTTAGCGCCCGGCCCGGGACTGAAATACAATGAGCAGTTCTTC. Using reference TRBV7-2 and TRBJ2-1 for the parts outside the CDR3, the full variable domain is GAGVSQSPSNKVTEKGKDVELRCDPISGHTALYWYRQSLGQGLEFLIYFQGNSAPDKSGLPSDRFSAERTGGSVSTLTIQRTQQEDSAVYLCASSLAPGPGLKYNEQFFGPGTRLTVL.

This clone was detected once. In DNA, the CDR3 is TGTGCCAGCAGCAGGAGGACAGGTGGTAATGAAAAACTGTTTTTT. Its protein product is CASSRRTGGNEKLFF. The chain couples TRBV5-6 to TRBJ1-4; TRBD1 matches 7 bases. With V trimmed by 4 bases and J by 4 bases, 7 bases remained unmatched. The CDR3 contains 15 residues. Germline V gene data show CDR1 as SGHDT and CDR2 as YYEEEE.

This clone was counted between two and nine times. The V and J genes are TRBV19 and TRBJ2-6; 8 bases map to TRBD1. V lost 5 bases, J lost 0 bases, and 0 bases stayed unmatched. The length of the CDR3 is 15 residues. In germline, CDR1 is LNHDA, CDR2 SQIVND (reference sequence). The CDR3 region is CASSGTGSGANVLTF. The CDR3 bases are TGTGCCAGTAGTGGGACAGGCTCTGGGGCCAACGTCCTGACTTTC.

This chain joins TRBV21-1 and TRBJ2-1; the listed D gene, TRBD2, was not tested against the DNA. TRBV21-1 is given as a pseudogene. This CDR3 has 16 amino acids. The CDR3 loop reads CASSASRLAAYNEQFF. CDR3 in DNA: TGTGCCAGCAGCGCATCCCGACTAGCGGCCTACAATGAGCAGTTCTTC.

The genes are TRBV2 and TRBJ2-5, with 7 bases aligning to TRBD1. This CDR3 region has 14 residues. V dropped 7 bases and J dropped 1; count of bases not matched to a gene: 6. Germline values: CDR1 SNHLY, CDR2 FYNNEI. The CDR3 nucleotides read TGTGCCAGCAAAGGGGACAGCGTCCAAGAGACCCAGTACTTC. Translation: CASKGDSVQETQYF.

The CDR3 nucleotides are TGTGCCAGCTCACTCCAGGGGGGACTTGGAGATACGCAGTATTTT. Its protein is CASSLQGGLGDTQYF. The genes are TRBV18 and TRBJ2-3; D may be TRBD1 (7 bases). With 4 bases removed from V and 5 bases from J, the gap between germline ends came to 16 bases. The germline gives CDR1 KGHSH, CDR2 LQKENI. The CDR3 runs to 15 residues.

This clone showed up just once. The J gene is TRBJ1-1, the V gene TRBV7-3; D perhaps matches TRBD1 (5 bases). Trimming took off 4 bases at V and 8 bases at J, with 17 bases between the two ends. The CDR3 has 14 residues. CDR1 and CDR2 from the germline V gene are SGHTA and FQGTGA. The CDR3 DNA reads as TGTGCCAGCAGCTCCCAAGGACATTCCCCCGAAGCTTTCTTT. Its protein is CASSSQGHSPEAFF.

Concerning this clone itself: A read error may account for a junction end that differs from germline. The V and J genes are TRBV5-6 and TRBJ1-1; D perhaps matches TRBD1 (6 bases). The CDR3 has 14 amino acids. CDR1 is SGHDT, CDR2 YYEEEE, per germline. The DNA of the CDR3 is TGTGCCAGCACCGAACAGGGAATGGGCACTGAAGTTTTCTTT. It encodes CASTEQGMGTEVFF.

The chain has TRBV30 and TRBJ1-2; D is uncertain. The CDR3 contains 14 residues. V shed 0 bases and J shed 4 bases, with 12 bases lying between them. The V gene's germline CDR1 is GTSNPN and CDR2 SVGIG (reference sequence). The CDR3 nucleotides read TGTGCCTGGAGTGTGCGGCAGGCCAGCTATGGCTACACCTTC. Translation: CAWSVRQASYGYTF. The complete variable domain, with remaining parts taken from reference TRBV30 and TRBJ1-2, reads SQTIHQWPATLVQPVGSPLSLECTVEGTSNPNLYWYRQAAGRGLQLLFYSVGIGQISSEVPQNLSASRPQDRQFILSSKKLLLSDSGFYLCAWSVRQASYGYTFGSGTRLTVV.

V usage is TRBV18 and J usage is TRBJ2-7; the D is unclear. This CDR3 has 14 amino acids. V was pared by 0 bases and J by 0 bases, with 6 bases between. Looked up from germline, CDR1 is KGHSH and CDR2 is LQKENI. The CDR3 DNA reads TGTGCCAGCTCACCACCGGCTAGCTCCTACGAGCAGTACTTC. Translated, it gives CASSPPASSYEQYF.

This clone was counted only a few times. The chain carries TRBV19 and TRBJ2-5; D unclear. This CDR3 spans 14 amino acids. Germline CDR1 is LNHDA and CDR2 is SQIVND (reference sequence). The V and J ends lost 1 base and 5 bases respectively, with 11 bases between them. As DNA, the CDR3 is TGTGCCAGTAGTATAGGGCCCAACGGGGAGACCCAGTACTTC. It is translated as CASSIGPNGETQYF.

This rearrangement joins TRBV9 to TRBJ2-5; 9 nucleotides match TRBD2. V lost 0 bases and J lost 5; bases outside the gene matches: 8. Germline V lookup: CDR1 SGDLS, CDR2 YYNGEE. CDR3 length: 16 amino acids. CDR3 in DNA: TGTGCCAGCAGCGTAGGGGCGGGAGGGCCTTTGGAGACCCAGTACTTC. Translating it yields CASSVGAGGPLETQYF.

The CDR3: CASSPLDLYHGYTF. The CDR3 bases are TGTGCCAGCTCACCACTTGACCTTTACCATGGCTACACCTTC. The genes are TRBV18 and TRBJ1-2; D remains unclear. Germline assignment: CDR1 KGHSH and CDR2 LQKENI. Trimming pared 1 base from V and 6 bases from J, leaving 12 bases between. This CDR3 spans 14 amino acids.

This rearrangement joins TRBV11-2 to TRBJ2-2, with D perhaps TRBD2 (5 bases). V was pared by 5 bases and J by 5 bases, with 21 bases between. Germline V gene lookup returns CDR1 SGHAT and CDR2 FQNNGV. The CDR3 covers 17 residues. The CDR3 spells CASSPNQVLGATGELFF. The DNA of the CDR3 is TGTGCCAGCAGCCCAAACCAGGTTTTGGGAGCGACCGGGGAGCTGTTTTTT.

The gene calls are TRBV5-6 and TRBJ2-1; D not resolved. V lost 0 bases and J lost 5, with 9 bases in between. The V gene's germline CDR1 is SGHDT and CDR2 YYEEEE. This CDR3 contains 14 residues. CDR3: CASSLVRADNEQFF. For the CDR3, the DNA is TGTGCCAGCAGCTTGGTACGGGCCGACAATGAGCAGTTCTTC.

J is TRBJ2-2 and V is TRBV10-1; the D gene is possibly TRBD2 (5 bases). This CDR3 is 14 amino acids long. CDR1 WNHNN and CDR2 SYGVQD come from the germline V gene (reference sequence). The V and J ends lost 3 bases and 2 bases respectively, with 7 bases between them. CDR3 loop: CASSERGNTGELFF. Written as DNA, the CDR3 is TGCGCCAGCAGTGAACGGGGAAACACCGGGGAGCTGTTTTTT.

The chain uses TRBV7-8 and TRBJ2-1, with D perhaps matching TRBD1 or TRBD2 (6 bases each). The CDR3 extends over 15 amino acids. CDR1 is SGHVS, CDR2 FQNEAQ, per germline. Trimming left V 3 bases short and J 5 bases short, with 14 bases between. This CDR3 reads CASSFGGVQDNEQFF. CDR3 DNA sequence: TGTGCCAGCAGCTTCGGGGGCGTTCAGGACAATGAGCAGTTCTTC.

The gene calls are TRBV6-1 and TRBJ2-3; D may be TRBD1 (6 bases). The length of the CDR3 is 13 residues. Germline values: CDR1 MNHNS, CDR2 SASEGT. V dropped 6 bases and J dropped 1 base, with 8 bases sitting between them. CDR3 in amino acids: CASRGGRTDTQYF. The CDR3 DNA reads TGTGCCAGCAGAGGGGGACGCACAGATACGCAGTATTTT.

This clone was seen a few times. In nucleotides, the CDR3 is TGTGCCAGCAGTGCAGGGGGCTACGAGCAGTACTTC. Its translation is CASSAGGYEQYF. The V gene is TRBV6-6, the J gene TRBJ2-7, with 7 bases identical to TRBD1. CDR3 length equals 12 residues. CDR1 is MNHNY, CDR2 SVGAGI, per germline (reference sequence). J gave up 3 bases and V 5 bases, and 1 base lay outside the gene matches.

This chain links TRBV7-9 with TRBJ2-4, with D possibly matching TRBD1 (7 bases). V was pared by 4 bases and J by 0 bases, with 10 bases between. This CDR3 is 15 amino acids long. Per the germline V gene, CDR1 is SEHNR and CDR2 is FQNEAQ (reference sequence). The CDR3, as DNA: TGTGCCAGCAGCTCAGGGGGGCTAGCCAAAAACATTCAGTACTTC. Translating gives CASSSGGLAKNIQYF.

This clone was seen a single time. This chain connects TRBV7-6 to TRBJ2-1, with 8 bases identical to TRBD2. This CDR3 has 17 residues. The J segment lost 4 bases and the V segment lost 6 bases, leaving 14 bases of the junction unmatched. Germline V gene data show CDR1 as SGHVS and CDR2 as FNYEAQ. The CDR3 reads CASSNGGASGVYNEQFF. CDR3 DNA: TGTGCCAGCAGTAACGGGGGGGCTAGCGGAGTATACAATGAGCAGTTCTTC.